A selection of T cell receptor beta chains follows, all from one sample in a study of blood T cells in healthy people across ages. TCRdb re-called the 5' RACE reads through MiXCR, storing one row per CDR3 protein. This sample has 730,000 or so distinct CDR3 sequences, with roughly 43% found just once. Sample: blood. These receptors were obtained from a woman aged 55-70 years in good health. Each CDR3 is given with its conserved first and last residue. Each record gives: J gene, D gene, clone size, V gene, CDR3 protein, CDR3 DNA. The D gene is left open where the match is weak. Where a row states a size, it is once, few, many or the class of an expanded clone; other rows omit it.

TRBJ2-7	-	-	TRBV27	CASSSRTAPSYEQYF	TGTGCCAGCAGTTCCCGGACAGCGCCGAGCTACGAGCAGTACTTC
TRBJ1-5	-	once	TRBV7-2	CASGSRGGNSNQPQHF	TGTGCCAGCGGCTCGAGGGGGGGAAATAGCAATCAGCCCCAGCATTTT
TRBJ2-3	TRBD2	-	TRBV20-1	CSATVTTSGGGADTQYF	TGCAGTGCTACCGTAACTACTAGCGGGGGAGGGGCTGATACGCAGTATTTT
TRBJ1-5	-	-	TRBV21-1	CAGSKGADQPQHF	TGTGCCGGCAGCAAAGGAGCCGATCAGCCCCAGCATTTT
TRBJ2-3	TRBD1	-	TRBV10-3	CAISGDRGDTQYF	TGTGCCATCAGCGGGGACAGGGGAGATACGCAGTATTTT
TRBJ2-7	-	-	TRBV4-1	CASSQDQVPYNEQYF	TGCGCCAGCAGCCAAGATCAGGTACCCTACAATGAGCAGTACTTC
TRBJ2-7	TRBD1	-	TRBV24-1	CATSDHRGPYEQYF	TGTGCCACCAGTGATCACAGGGGTCCCTACGAGCAGTACTTC
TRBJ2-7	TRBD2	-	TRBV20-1	CSARLADSEQYF	TGCAGTGCTAGACTAGCGGACTCCGAGCAGTACTTC
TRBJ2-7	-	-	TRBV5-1	CASSLGLPEDEQYF	TGCGCCAGCAGCTTGGGGCTCCCGGAGGATGAGCAGTACTTC
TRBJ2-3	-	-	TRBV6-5	CASSYGGPSTDTQYF	TGTGCCAGCAGTTACGGCGGCCCTAGCACAGATACGCAGTATTTT
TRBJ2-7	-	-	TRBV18	CASSRTDSSYEQYF	TGTGCCAGTTCGCGGACAGATAGCTCCTACGAGCAGTACTTC
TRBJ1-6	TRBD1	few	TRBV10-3	CAISGGQGVPESSPLHF	TGTGCCATCAGTGGGGGACAGGGAGTGCCCGAAAGCTCACCCCTCCACTTT
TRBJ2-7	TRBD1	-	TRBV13	CASSLTSGRGLEQYF	TGTGCCAGCAGCCTAACCTCGGGCAGGGGGCTCGAGCAGTACTTC
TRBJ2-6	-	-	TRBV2	CASTEAGLGANVLTF	TGTGCCAGCACCGAAGCAGGCTTGGGGGCCAACGTCCTGACTTTC
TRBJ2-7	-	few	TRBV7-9	CASSPARLSYEQYF	TGTGCCAGCAGCCCCGCTCGTCTCTCCTACGAGCAGTACTTC
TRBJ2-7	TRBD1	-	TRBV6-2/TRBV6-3	CASSYLPGQGHTTYEQYF	TGTGCCAGCAGTTACCTGCCGGGACAGGGCCACACAACTTACGAGCAGTACTTC
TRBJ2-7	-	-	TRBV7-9	CASSLVTGSYEQYF	TGTGCCAGCAGTCTTGTGACAGGTTCCTACGAGCAGTACTTC
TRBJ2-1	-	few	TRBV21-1	CASSKGPSYPNEQFF	TGTGCCAGCAGCAAAGGACCTAGCTACCCCAATGAGCAGTTCTTC
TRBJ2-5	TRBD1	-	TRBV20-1	CSRTGQGVVGTQYF	TGCAGTAGAACGGGACAGGGGGTCGTCGGGACCCAGTACTTC
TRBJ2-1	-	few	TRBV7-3	CASSLDSLAYNEQFF	TGTGCCAGCAGCTTAGATAGCCTAGCTTACAATGAGCAGTTCTTC
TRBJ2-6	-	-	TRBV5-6	CASSLRGLSSGANVLTF	TGTGCCAGCAGCTTGCGGGGCCTTAGTTCTGGGGCCAACGTCCTGACTTTC
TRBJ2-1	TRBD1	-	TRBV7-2	CANSPWDRAIYNEQFF	TGTGCCAACAGCCCATGGGACAGGGCTATATACAATGAGCAGTTCTTC
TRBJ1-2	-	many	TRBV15	CATSRDRTDYGYTF	TGTGCCACCAGCAGAGATCGGACAGACTATGGCTACACCTTC
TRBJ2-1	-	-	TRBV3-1	CASSQDKTSFEQFF	TGTGCCAGCAGCCAAGATAAAACTAGCTTTGAGCAGTTCTTC
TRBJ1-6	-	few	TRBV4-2	CASSRRQANYNSPLHF	TGTGCCAGCAGCCGTAGACAGGCCAACTATAATTCACCCCTCCACTTT
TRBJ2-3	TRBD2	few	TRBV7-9	CASSFGLAGGPTSTDTQYF	TGTGCCAGCAGCTTCGGGCTAGCGGGGGGCCCCACCTCCACAGATACGCAGTATTTT
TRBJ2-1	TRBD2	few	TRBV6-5	CASAIAGVNEQFF	TGTGCCAGCGCAATAGCGGGAGTTAATGAGCAGTTCTTC
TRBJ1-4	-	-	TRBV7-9	CASSFGRSTNEKLFF	TGTGCCAGCAGCTTTGGGAGGAGTACTAATGAAAAACTGTTTTTT
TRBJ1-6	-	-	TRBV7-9	CASSFRPGGSPLHF	TGTGCCAGCAGCTTCAGGCCCGGAGGGTCACCCCTCCACTTT
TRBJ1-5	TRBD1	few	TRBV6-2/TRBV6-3	CASEGTGGLQPQHF	TGTGCCAGCGAAGGGACAGGGGGCCTTCAGCCCCAGCATTTT
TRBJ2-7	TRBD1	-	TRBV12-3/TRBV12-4	CASRGGTGAGYEQYF	TGTGCCAGCAGAGGCGGGACAGGGGCCGGCTACGAGCAGTACTTC
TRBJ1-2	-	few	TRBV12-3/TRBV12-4	CASSLQGINYGYTF	TGTGCCAGCAGCCTGCAGGGGATCAACTATGGCTACACCTTC
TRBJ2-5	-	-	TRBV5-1	CASRGAPYQETQYF	TGCGCCAGCAGAGGAGCACCTTACCAAGAGACCCAGTACTTC
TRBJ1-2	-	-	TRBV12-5	CASGGGLYGYTF	TGTGCTAGTGGGGGCGGCCTCTATGGCTACACCTTC
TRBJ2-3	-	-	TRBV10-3	CAISESTPGSFRSTDTQYF	TGTGCCATCAGTGAGTCGACCCCAGGGAGTTTTAGGAGCACAGATACGCAGTATTTT
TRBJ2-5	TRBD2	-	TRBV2	CASSPTSGQETEYF	TGTGCCAGCAGCCCGACTAGCGGCCAAGAGACCGAGTACTTC
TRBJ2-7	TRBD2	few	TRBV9	CASSPRTSETYEQYF	TGTGCCAGCAGCCCCCGGACTAGCGAGACCTACGAGCAGTACTTC
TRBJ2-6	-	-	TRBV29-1	CSVGGAGSGANVLTF	TGCAGCGTGGGGGGGGCCGGTTCTGGGGCCAACGTCCTGACTTTC
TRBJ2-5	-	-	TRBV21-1	CASKLLIGQGWKNEQYF	TGTGCCAGCAAACTCCTCATTGGACAGGGATGGAAGAATGAGCAGTACTTC
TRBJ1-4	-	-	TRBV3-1	CASSQGRWGTTNEKLFF	TGTGCCAGCAGCCAAGGTCGCTGGGGGACAACTAATGAAAAACTGTTTTTT
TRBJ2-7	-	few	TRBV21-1	CASSKCCAGTPYEQYF	TGTGCCAGCAGCAAATGTTGCGCGGGAACACCCTACGAGCAGTACTTC
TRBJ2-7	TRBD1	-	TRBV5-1	CASSLRTGAFSYEQYF	TGCGCCAGCAGCCTGCGAACAGGGGCCTTCTCCTACGAGCAGTACTTC
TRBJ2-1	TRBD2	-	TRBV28	CASSCIPPCAGGINNEQFF	TGTGCCAGCAGTTGTATTCCGCCCTGCGCGGGGGGCATAAACAATGAGCAGTTCTTC
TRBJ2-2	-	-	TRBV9	CASSAAGSNTGELFF	TGTGCCAGCAGCGCCGCCGGATCGAACACCGGGGAGCTGTTTTTT
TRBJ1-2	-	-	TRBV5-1	CASSWSAQRYGYTF	TGCGCCAGCAGCTGGAGCGCGCAAAGGTATGGCTACACCTTC
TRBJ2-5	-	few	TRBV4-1	CASSQDAPGAETQYF	TGCGCCAGCAGCCAAGACGCCCCGGGCGCGGAGACCCAGTACTTC
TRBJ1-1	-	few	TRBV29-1	CSTRDLGTEAFF	TGCAGCACTCGGGATTTGGGCACTGAAGCTTTCTTT
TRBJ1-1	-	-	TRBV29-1	CSVEGAEWSEAFF	TGCAGCGTTGAAGGCGCCGAGTGGTCTGAAGCTTTCTTT
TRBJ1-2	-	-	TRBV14	CASSRGGDGDYGYTF	TGTGCCAGCAGCCGGGGTGGGGATGGGGACTATGGCTACACCTTC
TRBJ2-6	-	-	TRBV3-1	CASSPGISSGANVLTF	TGTGCCAGCAGCCCCGGTATTTCCTCTGGGGCCAACGTCCTGACTTTC